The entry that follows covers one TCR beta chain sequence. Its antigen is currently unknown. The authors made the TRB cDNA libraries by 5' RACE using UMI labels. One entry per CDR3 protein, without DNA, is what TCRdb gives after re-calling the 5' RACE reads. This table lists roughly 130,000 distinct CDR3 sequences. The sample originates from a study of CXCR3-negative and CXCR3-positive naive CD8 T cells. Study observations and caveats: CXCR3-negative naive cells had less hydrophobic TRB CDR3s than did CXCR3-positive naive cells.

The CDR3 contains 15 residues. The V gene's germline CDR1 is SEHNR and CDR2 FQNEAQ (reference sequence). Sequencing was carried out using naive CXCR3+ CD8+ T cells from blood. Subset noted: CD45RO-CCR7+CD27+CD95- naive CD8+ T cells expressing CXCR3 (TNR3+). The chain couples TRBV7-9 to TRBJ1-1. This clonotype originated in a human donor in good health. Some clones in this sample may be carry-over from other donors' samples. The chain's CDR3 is CASSSAVGLNTEAFF.